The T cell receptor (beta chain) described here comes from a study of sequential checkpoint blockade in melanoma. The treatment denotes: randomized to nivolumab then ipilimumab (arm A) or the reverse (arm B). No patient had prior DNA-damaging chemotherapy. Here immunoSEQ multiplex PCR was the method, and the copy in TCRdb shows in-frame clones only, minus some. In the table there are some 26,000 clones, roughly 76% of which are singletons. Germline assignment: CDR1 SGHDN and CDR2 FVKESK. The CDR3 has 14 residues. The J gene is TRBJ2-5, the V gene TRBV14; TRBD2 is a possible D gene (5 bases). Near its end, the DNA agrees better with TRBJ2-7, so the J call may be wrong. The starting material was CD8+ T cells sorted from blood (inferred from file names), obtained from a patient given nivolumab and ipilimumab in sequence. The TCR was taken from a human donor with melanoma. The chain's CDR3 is CASSPRVGFYEQYF. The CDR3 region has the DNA TGTGCCAGCAGCCCGCGGGTGGGGTTCTACGAGCAGTACTTC.